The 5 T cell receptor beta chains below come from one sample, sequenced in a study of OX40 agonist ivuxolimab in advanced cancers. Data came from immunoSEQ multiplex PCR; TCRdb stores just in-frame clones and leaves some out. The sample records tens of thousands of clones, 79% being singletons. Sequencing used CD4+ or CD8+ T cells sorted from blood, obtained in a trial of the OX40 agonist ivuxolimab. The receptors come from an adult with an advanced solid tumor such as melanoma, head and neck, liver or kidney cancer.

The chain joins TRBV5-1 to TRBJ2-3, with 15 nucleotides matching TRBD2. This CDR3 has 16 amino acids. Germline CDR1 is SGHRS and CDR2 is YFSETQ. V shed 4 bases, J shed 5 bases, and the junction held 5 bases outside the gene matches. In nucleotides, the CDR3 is TGCGCCAGCAGCCGAGGACTAGCGGGGGGGCGAGATACGCAGTATTTT. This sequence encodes CASSRGLAGGRDTQYF.

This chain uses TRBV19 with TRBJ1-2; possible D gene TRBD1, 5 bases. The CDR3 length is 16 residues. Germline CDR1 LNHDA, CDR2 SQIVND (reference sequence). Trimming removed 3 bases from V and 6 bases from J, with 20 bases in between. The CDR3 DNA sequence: TGTGCCAGTAGTATCCCGTCGACAGAGCCCCAAGATGGCTACACCTTC. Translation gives CASSIPSTEPQDGYTF.

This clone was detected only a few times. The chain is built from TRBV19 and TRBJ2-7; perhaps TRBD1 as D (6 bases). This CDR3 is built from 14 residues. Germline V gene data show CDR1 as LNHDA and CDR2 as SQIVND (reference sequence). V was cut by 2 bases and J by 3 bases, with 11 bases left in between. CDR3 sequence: CASSITVRGYEQYF. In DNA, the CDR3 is TGTGCCAGTAGTATAACCGTCAGGGGCTACGAGCAGTACTTC.

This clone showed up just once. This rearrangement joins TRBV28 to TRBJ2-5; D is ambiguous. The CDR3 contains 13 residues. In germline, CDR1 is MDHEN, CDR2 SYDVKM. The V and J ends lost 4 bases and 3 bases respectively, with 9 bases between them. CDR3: CASSSTDKETQYF. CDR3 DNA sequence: TGTGCCAGCAGTTCCACAGACAAAGAGACCCAGTACTTC.

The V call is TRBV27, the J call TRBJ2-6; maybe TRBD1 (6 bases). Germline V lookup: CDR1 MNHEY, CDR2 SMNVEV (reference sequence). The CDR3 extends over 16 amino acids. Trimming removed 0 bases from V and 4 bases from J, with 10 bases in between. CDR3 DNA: TGTGCCAGCAGTTTATCTACAGGGTCCGGGGCCAACGTCCTGACTTTC. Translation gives CASSLSTGSGANVLTF. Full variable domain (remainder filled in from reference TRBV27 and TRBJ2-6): EAQVTQNPRYLITVTGKKLTVTCSQNMNHEYMSWYRQDPGLGLRQIYYSMNVEVTDKGDVPEGYKVSRKEKRNFPLILESPSPNQTSLYFCASSLSTGSGANVLTFGAGSRLTVL.